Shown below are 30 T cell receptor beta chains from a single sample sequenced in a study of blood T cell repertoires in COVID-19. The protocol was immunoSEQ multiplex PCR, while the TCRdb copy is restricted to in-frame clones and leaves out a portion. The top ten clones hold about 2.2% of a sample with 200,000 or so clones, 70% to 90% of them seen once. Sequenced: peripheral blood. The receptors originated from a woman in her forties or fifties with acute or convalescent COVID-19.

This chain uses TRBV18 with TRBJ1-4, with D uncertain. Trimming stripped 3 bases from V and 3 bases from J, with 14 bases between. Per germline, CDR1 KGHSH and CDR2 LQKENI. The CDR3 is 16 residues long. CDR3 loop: CASSPVRPGSNEKLFF. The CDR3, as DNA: TGTGCCAGCTCACCGGTCAGGCCGGGATCTAATGAAAAACTGTTTTTT.

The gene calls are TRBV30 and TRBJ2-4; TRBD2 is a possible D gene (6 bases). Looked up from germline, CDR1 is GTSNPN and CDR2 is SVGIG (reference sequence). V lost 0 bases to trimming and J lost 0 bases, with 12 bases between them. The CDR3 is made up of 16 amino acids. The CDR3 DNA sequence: TGTGCCTGGAGTGTACTCGGGGGAAAAGCCAAAAACATTCAGTACTTC. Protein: CAWSVLGGKAKNIQYF.

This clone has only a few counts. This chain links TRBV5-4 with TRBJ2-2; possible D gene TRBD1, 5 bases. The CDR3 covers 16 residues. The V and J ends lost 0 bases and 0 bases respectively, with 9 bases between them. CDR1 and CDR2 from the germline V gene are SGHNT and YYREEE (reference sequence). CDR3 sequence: CASSLVGRANTGELFF. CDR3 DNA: TGTGCCAGCAGCTTGGTGGGGCGAGCGAACACCGGGGAGCTGTTTTTT.

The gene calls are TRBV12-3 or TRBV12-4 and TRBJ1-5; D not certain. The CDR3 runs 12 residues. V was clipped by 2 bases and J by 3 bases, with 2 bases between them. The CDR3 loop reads CASSLLNQPQHF. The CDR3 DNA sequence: TGTGCCAGCAGTTTACTCAATCAGCCCCAGCATTTT.

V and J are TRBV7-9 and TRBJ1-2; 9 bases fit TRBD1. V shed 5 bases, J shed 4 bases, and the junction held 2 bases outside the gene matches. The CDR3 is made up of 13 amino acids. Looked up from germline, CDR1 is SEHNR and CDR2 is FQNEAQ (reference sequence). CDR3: CASSQTGGYGYTF. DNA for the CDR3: TGTGCCAGCAGCCAGACAGGGGGCTATGGCTACACCTTC.

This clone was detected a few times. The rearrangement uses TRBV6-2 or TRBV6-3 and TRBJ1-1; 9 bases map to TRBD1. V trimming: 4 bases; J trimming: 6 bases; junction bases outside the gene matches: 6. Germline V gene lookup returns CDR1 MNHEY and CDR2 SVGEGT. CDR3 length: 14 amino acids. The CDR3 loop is CASSFRDRVSEAFF. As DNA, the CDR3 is TGTGCCAGCAGTTTCCGGGACAGGGTATCTGAAGCTTTCTTT.

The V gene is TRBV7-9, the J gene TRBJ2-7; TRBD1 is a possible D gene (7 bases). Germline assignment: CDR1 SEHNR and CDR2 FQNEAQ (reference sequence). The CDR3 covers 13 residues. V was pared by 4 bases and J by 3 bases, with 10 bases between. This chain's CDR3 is CASSSGDSYEQYF. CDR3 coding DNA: TGTGCCAGCAGCTCGGGGGACAGCTACGAGCAGTACTTC.

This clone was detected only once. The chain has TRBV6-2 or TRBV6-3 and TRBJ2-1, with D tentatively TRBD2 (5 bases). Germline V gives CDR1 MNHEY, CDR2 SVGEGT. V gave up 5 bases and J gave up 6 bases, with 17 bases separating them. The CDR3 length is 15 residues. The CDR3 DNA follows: TGTGCCAGCAGTCCCCACAGACCCGAGGGCAATGAGCAGTTCTTC. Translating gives CASSPHRPEGNEQFF.

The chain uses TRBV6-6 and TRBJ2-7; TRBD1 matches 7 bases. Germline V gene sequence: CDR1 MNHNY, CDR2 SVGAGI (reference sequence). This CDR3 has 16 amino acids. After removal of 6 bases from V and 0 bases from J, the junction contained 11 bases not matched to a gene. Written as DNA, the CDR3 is TGTGCCAGCAGCTTCCGGCGACAGGGCCCCTCCTACGAGCAGTACTTC. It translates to CASSFRRQGPSYEQYF.

This CDR3 is CASRHSREGYGYTF. DNA for the CDR3: TGTGCCAGCAGACACTCGAGGGAAGGCTATGGCTACACCTTC. This chain uses TRBV6-5 with TRBJ1-2, with D uncertain. V was shortened by 6 bases and J by 4 bases, with 15 bases between the two germline ends. CDR3 size: 14 residues. Germline CDR1 MNHEY, CDR2 SVGAGI.

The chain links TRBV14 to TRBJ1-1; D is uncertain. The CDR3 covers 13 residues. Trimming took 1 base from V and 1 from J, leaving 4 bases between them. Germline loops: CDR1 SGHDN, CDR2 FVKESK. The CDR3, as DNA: TGTGCCAGCAGCCAAGCGGGGAACACTGAAGCTTTCTTT. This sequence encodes CASSQAGNTEAFF.

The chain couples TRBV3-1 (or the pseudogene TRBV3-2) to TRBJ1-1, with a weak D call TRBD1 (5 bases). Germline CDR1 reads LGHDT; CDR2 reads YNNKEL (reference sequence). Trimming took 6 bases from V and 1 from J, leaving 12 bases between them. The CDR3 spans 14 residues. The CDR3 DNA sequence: TGTGCCAGCAGTCTTGGGACTGGGAACACTGAAGCTTTCTTT. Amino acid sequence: CASSLGTGNTEAFF.

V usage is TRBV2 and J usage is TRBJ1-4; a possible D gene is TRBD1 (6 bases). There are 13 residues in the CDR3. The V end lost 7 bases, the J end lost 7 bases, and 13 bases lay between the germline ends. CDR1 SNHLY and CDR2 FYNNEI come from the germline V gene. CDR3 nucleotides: TGTGCCAGCATAGGGACACAGGGTGAAAAACTGTTTTTT. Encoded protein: CASIGTQGEKLFF. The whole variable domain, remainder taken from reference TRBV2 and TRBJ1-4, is EPEVTQTPSHQVTQMGQEVILRCVPISNHLYFYWYRQILGQKVEFLVSFYNNEISEKSEIFDDQFSVERPDGSNFTLKIRSTKLEDSAMYFCASIGTQGEKLFFGSGTQLSVL.

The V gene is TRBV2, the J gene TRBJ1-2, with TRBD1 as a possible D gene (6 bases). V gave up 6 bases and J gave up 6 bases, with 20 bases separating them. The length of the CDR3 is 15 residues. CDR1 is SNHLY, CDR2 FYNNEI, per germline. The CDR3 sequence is CASSGTPQDSDGYTF. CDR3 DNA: TGTGCCAGCAGCGGGACACCACAGGATTCGGATGGCTACACCTTC.

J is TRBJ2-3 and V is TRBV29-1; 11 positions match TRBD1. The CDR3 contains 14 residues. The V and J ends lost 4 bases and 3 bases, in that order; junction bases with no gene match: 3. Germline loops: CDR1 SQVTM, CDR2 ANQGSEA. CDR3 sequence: CSVGGQGGTDTQYF. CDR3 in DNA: TGCAGCGTTGGGGGACAGGGGGGAACAGATACGCAGTATTTT.

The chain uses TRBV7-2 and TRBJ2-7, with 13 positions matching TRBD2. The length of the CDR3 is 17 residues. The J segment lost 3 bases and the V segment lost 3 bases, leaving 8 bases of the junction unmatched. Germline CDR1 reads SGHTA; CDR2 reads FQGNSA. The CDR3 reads CASSFRTSGSSIYEQYF. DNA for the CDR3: TGTGCCAGCAGCTTCAGGACTAGCGGGAGCTCAATCTACGAGCAGTACTTC.

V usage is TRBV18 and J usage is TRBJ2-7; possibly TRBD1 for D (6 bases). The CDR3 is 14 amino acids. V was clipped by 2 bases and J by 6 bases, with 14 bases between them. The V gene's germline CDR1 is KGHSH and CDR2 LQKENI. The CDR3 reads CASSPTAGEGEQYF. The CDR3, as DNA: TGTGCCAGCTCACCAACGGCAGGGGAAGGCGAGCAGTACTTC.

CDR3 amino acids: CASSTRDAGGETQYF. Here the CDR3 DNA reads TGTGCCAGCAGCACGCGGGACGCCGGGGGAGAGACCCAGTACTTC. J is TRBJ2-5 and V is TRBV9, with a tentative D call TRBD2 (6 bases). The CDR3 extends over 15 amino acids. Germline CDR1 SGDLS, CDR2 YYNGEE. The V gene lost 4 bases and the J gene lost 4 bases, with 17 bases spanning the gap.

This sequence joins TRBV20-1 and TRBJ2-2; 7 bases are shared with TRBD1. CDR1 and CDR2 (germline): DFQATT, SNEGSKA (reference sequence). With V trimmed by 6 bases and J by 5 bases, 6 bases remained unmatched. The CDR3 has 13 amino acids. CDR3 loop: CSASQGVTGELFF. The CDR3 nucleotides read TGCAGTGCCAGTCAGGGGGTAACCGGGGAGCTGTTTTTT.

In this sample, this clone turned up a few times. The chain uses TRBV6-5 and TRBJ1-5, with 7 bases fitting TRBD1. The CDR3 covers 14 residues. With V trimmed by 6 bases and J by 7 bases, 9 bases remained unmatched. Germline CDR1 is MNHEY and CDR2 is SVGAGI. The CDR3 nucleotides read TGTGCCAGCAGCCTACAGGGGACTGGGCAGCCCCAGCATTTT. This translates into CASSLQGTGQPQHF.

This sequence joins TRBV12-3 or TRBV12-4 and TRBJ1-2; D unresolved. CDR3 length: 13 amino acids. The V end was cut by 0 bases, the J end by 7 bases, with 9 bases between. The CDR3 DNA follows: TGTGCCAGCAGTTTAGCTGACACAGTTGGCTACACCTTC. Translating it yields CASSLADTVGYTF.

The CDR3 DNA reads TGTGCCAGCAGCTTAGAAGTCAGGCAGGGGGTAACTTCTAGTTACGAGCAGTACTTC. Its translation: CASSLEVRQGVTSSYEQYF. The V gene is TRBV11-2, the J gene TRBJ2-7; TRBD1 matches at 7 bases. CDR1 SGHAT and CDR2 FQNNGV come from the germline V gene. The CDR3 extends over 19 amino acids. Trimming at V came to 0 bases and at J to 4 bases, leaving 18 bases not matched to a gene.

Written as DNA, the CDR3 is TGTGCCAGCAGCACTCATGGCTATAATTCACCCCTCCACTTT. It specifies CASSTHGYNSPLHF. This chain connects TRBV14 to TRBJ1-6; D not resolved. Trimming took off 5 bases at V and 3 bases at J, with 8 bases between the two ends. CDR3 length: 14 amino acids. Germline V gene data show CDR1 as SGHDN and CDR2 as FVKESK.

CDR3 coding DNA: TGTGCCAGCAGCAACCCCGCGGGCCCCTTGATGAATGAGCAGTTCTTC. Its translation is CASSNPAGPLMNEQFF. The rearrangement links TRBV11-2 to TRBJ2-1, with D perhaps TRBD2 (5 bases). Germline values: CDR1 SGHAT, CDR2 FQNNGV. The CDR3 spans 16 residues. Trimming took 5 bases from V and 7 from J, leaving 21 bases between them.

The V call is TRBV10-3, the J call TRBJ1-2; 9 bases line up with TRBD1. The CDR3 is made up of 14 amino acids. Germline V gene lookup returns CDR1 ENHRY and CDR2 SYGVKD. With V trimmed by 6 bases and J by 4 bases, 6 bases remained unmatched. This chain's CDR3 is CAIRKTGGIYGYTF. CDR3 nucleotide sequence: TGTGCCATCAGGAAGACAGGGGGTATCTATGGCTACACCTTC.

The CDR3 sequence: CASSPGGRNDGELFF. The CDR3 region has the DNA TGTGCCAGCTCACCTGGCGGGAGGAATGACGGGGAGCTGTTTTTT. V is TRBV18 and J is TRBJ2-2, with TRBD2 matching 8 bases. The CDR3 is made up of 15 amino acids. With 3 bases clipped from V and 7 bases from J, the junction kept 7 bases outside the gene matches. Germline V gene lookup returns CDR1 KGHSH and CDR2 LQKENI.

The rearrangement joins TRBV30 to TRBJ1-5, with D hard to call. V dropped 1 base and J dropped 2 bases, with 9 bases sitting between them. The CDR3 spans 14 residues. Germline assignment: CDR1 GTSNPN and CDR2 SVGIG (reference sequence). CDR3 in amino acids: CAWSEVTRNQPQHF. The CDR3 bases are TGTGCCTGGAGTGAGGTGACTCGCAATCAGCCCCAGCATTTT.

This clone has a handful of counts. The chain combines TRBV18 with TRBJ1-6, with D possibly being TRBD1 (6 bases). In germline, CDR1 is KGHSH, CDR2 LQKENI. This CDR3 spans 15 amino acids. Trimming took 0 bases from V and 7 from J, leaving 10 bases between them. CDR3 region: CASSPPDSLNSPLHF. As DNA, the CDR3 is TGTGCCAGCTCACCACCGGACAGCCTAAATTCACCCCTCCACTTT.

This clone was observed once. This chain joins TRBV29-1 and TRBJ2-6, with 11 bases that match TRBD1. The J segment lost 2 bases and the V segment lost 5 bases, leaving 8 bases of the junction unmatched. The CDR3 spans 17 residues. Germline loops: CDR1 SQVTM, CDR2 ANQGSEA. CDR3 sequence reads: CSVKMGQGVAGANVLTF. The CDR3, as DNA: TGCAGCGTTAAGATGGGACAGGGGGTTGCTGGGGCCAACGTCCTGACTTTC.

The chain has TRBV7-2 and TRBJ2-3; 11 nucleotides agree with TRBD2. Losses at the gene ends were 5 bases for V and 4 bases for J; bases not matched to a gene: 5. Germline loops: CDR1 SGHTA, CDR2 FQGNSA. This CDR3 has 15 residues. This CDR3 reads CASSALAGASDTQYF. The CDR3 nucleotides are TGTGCCAGCAGCGCACTAGCGGGAGCCTCAGATACGCAGTATTTT.